These 20 T cell receptor beta chains came from one sample sequenced in a study of blood T cell repertoires in COVID-19. The table came from immunoSEQ multiplex PCR; TCRdb's copy has only in-frame clones and leaves some out. Among about 360,000 clones listed, around 86% were seen once. Sequences were obtained from peripheral blood. These receptor sequences come from a human donor in a cohort sampled during active COVID-19.

The gene calls are TRBV5-1 and TRBJ2-3, with 11 bases matching TRBD2. Looked up from germline, CDR1 is SGHRS and CDR2 is YFSETQ. The J segment lost 4 bases and the V segment lost 2 bases, leaving 12 bases of the junction unmatched. This CDR3 has 18 amino acids. In DNA form, the CDR3 reads TGCGCCAGCAGCTTAGTTTTAACTAGCGGGAGTGGCGCAGATACGCAGTATTTT. Amino acids: CASSLVLTSGSGADTQYF.

The chain has TRBV5-1 and TRBJ2-1; 11 bases agree with TRBD2. V was pared by 2 bases and J by 4 bases, with 2 bases of the junction left unmatched. The CDR3 spans 15 residues. The germline gives CDR1 SGHRS, CDR2 YFSETQ. The CDR3 sequence: CASSFTSGGYNEQFF. CDR3 coding DNA: TGCGCCAGCAGCTTTACTAGCGGGGGTTACAATGAGCAGTTCTTC. Based on the CDR3 plus reference TRBV5-1 and TRBJ2-1, the full variable domain is KAGVTQTPRYLIKTRGQQVTLSCSPISGHRSVSWYQQTPGQGLQFLFEYFSETQRNKGNFPGRFSGRQFSNSRSEMNVSTLELGDSALYLCASSFTSGGYNEQFFGPGTRLTVL.

The chain employs TRBV14 and TRBJ2-1; the D gene is possibly TRBD2 (5 bases). From germline, CDR1 is SGHDN and CDR2 FVKESK. The CDR3 sequence is 20 residues long. Trimming left V 1 base short and J 9 bases short, with 31 bases between. Written as DNA, the CDR3 is TGTGCCAGCAGCCAAGGTCGAAGTTTGGACTTCATTTCAACTACAAGTGAGCAGTTCTTC. Translating gives CASSQGRSLDFISTTSEQFF.

V gene TRBV14 combines with J gene TRBJ2-4; TRBD1 agrees at 8 bases. The CDR3 is 13 residues long. Germline values: CDR1 SGHDN, CDR2 FVKESK. The V gene end was trimmed by 2 bases and the J gene end by 16 bases; junction bases not matched to a gene: 10. CDR3 loop: CASSQLTGGERYF. The CDR3 DNA sequence: TGTGCCAGCAGCCAACTAACAGGGGGAGAACGCTACTTC.

The gene calls are TRBV6-5 and TRBJ2-6; the D is unclear. The CDR3 contains 13 residues. The V end lost 9 bases, the J end lost 1 base, and 7 bases lay between the germline ends. The germline gives CDR1 MNHEY, CDR2 SVGAGI. CDR3 amino acids: CARTASGANVLTF. CDR3 bases: TGTGCCAGGACTGCATCTGGGGCCAACGTCCTGACTTTC.

In this sample, this clone turned up once. The chain combines TRBV4-2 with TRBJ1-4; D call uncertain. V dropped 0 bases and J dropped 0 bases, with 8 bases sitting between them. This CDR3 has 16 amino acids. Germline loops: CDR1 LGHNA, CDR2 YNFKEQ. The CDR3 is CASSQDQWSTNEKLFF. In DNA form, the CDR3 reads TGTGCCAGCAGCCAAGATCAGTGGTCAACTAATGAAAAACTGTTTTTT.

The chain uses TRBV7-7 and TRBJ2-3; 7 bases align to TRBD1. This CDR3 is built from 15 residues. Germline CDR1 and CDR2: SSHAT and FNYEAQ (reference sequence). The junction had 5 bases not matched to a gene; V was cut back by 1 base and J by 4 bases. In DNA, the CDR3 is TGTGCCAGCAGCTTAGGCCAGGGGGTCGCAGATACGCAGTATTTT. The encoded protein is CASSLGQGVADTQYF.

The chain is built from TRBV4-2 and TRBJ2-3; TRBD2 matches 8 bases. Losses at the gene ends were 1 base for V and 3 bases for J; bases not matched to a gene: 6. This CDR3 spans 16 amino acids. Germline V gene sequence: CDR1 LGHNA, CDR2 YNFKEQ. CDR3 DNA: TGTGCCAGCAGCCAAGTATCCAGCGGGGGAACAGATACGCAGTATTTT. This gives the protein CASSQVSSGGTDTQYF.

This chain joins TRBV5-8 and TRBJ2-5, with 11 bases that match TRBD2. Per germline, CDR1 SGHTS and CDR2 YDEGEE. This CDR3 comprises 16 residues. Trimming removed 4 bases from V and 5 bases from J; junction bases left unmatched: 10. CDR3 protein: CASSISLAGGRETQYF. CDR3 DNA sequence: TGTGCCAGCAGCATTTCCCTAGCGGGAGGTCGGGAGACCCAGTACTTC.

This clone was seen a single time. One end of the junction varies from germline; a read error may be responsible. This chain uses TRBV10-3 with TRBJ2-7; D possibly corresponds to TRBD1 (5 bases). Germline V gene sequence: CDR1 ENHRY, CDR2 SYGVKD. The CDR3 totals 11 residues. CDR3 DNA: TGTGCCATCAGTGAGAACAGGCTCCCTTTCTTC. It yields the protein CAISENRLPFF.

The CDR3 reads CASSSGTGQSEQYF. The CDR3 coding sequence is TGTGCCAGCAGCTCCGGGACAGGACAATCCGAGCAGTACTTC. The V gene is TRBV6-6, the J gene TRBJ2-7, with 8 bases that match TRBD1. Trimming cost V 6 bases and J 6 bases; bases outside gene matches: 10. The CDR3 has 14 residues. Germline V gives CDR1 MNHNY, CDR2 SVGAGI (reference sequence).

The rearrangement uses TRBV28 and TRBJ1-2, with 7 bases fitting TRBD1. This CDR3 has 16 amino acids. CDR1 is MDHEN and CDR2 is SYDVKM in the germline V gene. Trimming at V came to 2 bases and at J to 0 bases, leaving 6 bases not matched to a gene. The CDR3 is CASSLTDGTANYGYTF. CDR3 DNA: TGTGCCAGCAGTTTAACCGACGGGACAGCTAACTATGGCTACACCTTC.

CDR3 in amino acids: CASSIDQYNEQFF. DNA of the CDR3: TGTGCCAGTAGTATAGACCAATACAATGAGCAGTTCTTC. This chain connects TRBV19 to TRBJ2-1; D remains ambiguous. The CDR3 is made up of 13 amino acids. The germline V gene encodes CDR1 LNHDA and CDR2 SQIVND (reference sequence). The V end was cut by 0 bases, the J end by 4 bases, with 4 bases between.

Comments on this clone: Additional DNA sequences in this sample encode the identical CDR3. The rearrangement joins TRBV27 to TRBJ2-3; D is ambiguous. The CDR3 covers 13 residues. Trimming took off 0 bases at V and 2 bases at J, with 3 bases between the two ends. Germline V gene lookup returns CDR1 MNHEY and CDR2 SMNVEV (reference sequence). Written as DNA, the CDR3 is TGTGCCAGCAGTTTATCATACACAGATACGCAGTATTTT. Protein product: CASSLSYTDTQYF.

This clone has only a few counts. The CDR3 DNA follows: TGTGCCAGCAGTGATCAGGGGAGCGATTCACCCCTCCACTTT. It encodes CASSDQGSDSPLHF. The rearrangement uses TRBV6-1 and TRBJ1-6; D may be TRBD1 (6 bases). Germline-derived CDR1 and CDR2 are MNHNS and SASEGT. This CDR3 is built from 14 residues. V shed 3 bases and J shed 8 bases, with 11 bases lying between them.

The V and J genes are TRBV19 and TRBJ1-1, with no clear D. Trimming cost V 2 bases and J 0 bases, with 4 bases left between them. This CDR3 is built from 13 residues. Germline V gene data show CDR1 as LNHDA and CDR2 as SQIVND (reference sequence). The CDR3, as DNA: TGTGCCAGTAGTATATGGCTGAACACTGAAGCTTTCTTT. Its protein is CASSIWLNTEAFF.

The V and J genes are TRBV15 and TRBJ1-4, with 7 positions matching TRBD1. The V and J ends lost 5 bases and 1 base, in that order; junction bases with no gene match: 10. CDR3 length: 17 residues. CDR1 is LNHNV and CDR2 is YYDKDF in the germline V gene (reference sequence). The DNA of the CDR3 is TGTGCCACCAGCGGAGGGAGGGGGCGCGAAACTAATGAAAAACTGTTTTTT. Translating gives CATSGGRGRETNEKLFF.

This chain connects TRBV6-5 to TRBJ1-2; 10 bases match TRBD1. The CDR3 runs 14 residues. With 6 bases clipped from V and 8 bases from J, the junction kept 9 bases outside the gene matches. CDR1 and CDR2 (germline): MNHEY, SVGAGI. The CDR3 spells CASSTPGQGTGYTF. CDR3 nucleotides: TGTGCCAGCAGCACCCCGGGACAGGGGACAGGCTACACCTTC.

The chain recombines TRBV24-1 with TRBJ2-1; maybe TRBD1 (8 bases). V was pared by 3 bases and J by 7 bases, with 15 bases between. Looked up from germline, CDR1 is KGHDR and CDR2 is SFDVKD. The CDR3 runs 15 residues. The CDR3 nucleotides read TGTGCCACCAGTGATGGACAGGGAGGGGTAAATGAGCAGTTCTTC. This sequence encodes CATSDGQGGVNEQFF.

V usage is TRBV10-2 and J usage is TRBJ1-1; 8 bases align to TRBD1. The V and J ends lost 10 bases and 8 bases, in that order; junction bases with no gene match: 6. This CDR3 comprises 11 residues. The germline V gene encodes CDR1 WSHSY and CDR2 SAAADI. In DNA form, the CDR3 reads TGCGCCACCCGAAACAGGGGGGAAGCTTTCTTT. It encodes CATRNRGEAFF.